The 5 T cell receptor beta chains presented below share a single source sample, sequenced in a study of CD8 T cells in ankylosing spondylitis. TCRdb reprocessed the 5' RACE reads with MiXCR, giving one entry per CDR3 protein. The data contain 750,000 to 850,000 distinct CDR3 sequences, approximately 10% of them singletons. Their cognate antigens are unknown. Points from the study as a whole: A motif in TCR beta, a set of seven to nine highly homologous variants, appeared characteristic of ankylosing spondylitis blood.

Sequences were obtained from blood, either unsorted or a sorted T cell fraction (not recorded which). These TCRs come from a male donor with ankylosing spondylitis.

The gene calls are TRBV20-1 and TRBJ1-2; 7 nucleotides agree with TRBD1. J lost 2 bases, V lost 5 bases, and 5 bases had no gene match. The CDR3 is 13 amino acids. The germline V gene encodes CDR1 DFQATT and CDR2 SNEGSKA (reference sequence). CDR3 residues: CSASGQDNYGYTF. CDR3 coding DNA: TGCAGTGCTTCCGGACAGGACAACTATGGCTACACCTTC.

This clonotype has more than one count but fewer than ten. The J gene is TRBJ1-4, the V gene TRBV7-6, with D perhaps matching TRBD1 (6 bases). Between the trimmed V and J ends, which lost 5 bases and 7 bases, there was a span of 14 bases. This CDR3 comprises 14 residues. Looked up from germline, CDR1 is SGHVS and CDR2 is FNYEAQ. CDR3 sequence reads: CASSRPGVVEKLFF. CDR3 sequence (DNA): TGTGCCAGCAGCAGACCAGGGGTTGTTGAAAAACTGTTTTTT.

This clonotype has at least ten counts. The gene calls are TRBV5-5 and TRBJ1-2; D gene uncertain. The CDR3 consists of 13 residues. Germline V gene data show CDR1 as SGHKS and CDR2 as YYEKEE (reference sequence). Trimming removed 0 bases from V and 4 bases from J, with 7 bases in between. CDR3 sequence (DNA): TGTGCCAGCAGCTTGGCCAGGATCTATGGCTACACCTTC. Translation: CASSLARIYGYTF.

The gene calls are TRBV6-5 and TRBJ1-1; no firm D call. The CDR3 totals 13 residues. Germline V gene lookup returns CDR1 MNHEY and CDR2 SVGAGI. V was cut by 2 bases and J by 0 bases, with 4 bases left in between. For the CDR3, the DNA is TGTGCCAGCAGTTACATCGTGAACACTGAAGCTTTCTTT. As protein: CASSYIVNTEAFF.

J is TRBJ2-5 and V is TRBV5-6; 7 bases align to TRBD1. The V segment lost 4 bases and the J segment 4 bases; nucleotides outside the gene matches: 4. The V gene's germline CDR1 is SGHDT and CDR2 YYEEEE. The CDR3 spans 13 residues. CDR3 residues: CASSDRVLETQYF. The CDR3 bases are TGTGCCAGCAGCGACAGGGTTCTAGAGACCCAGTACTTC. Complete variable domain (other parts from reference TRBV5-6 and TRBJ2-5): DAGVTQSPTHLIKTRGQQVTLRCSPKSGHDTVSWYQQALGQGPQFIFQYYEEEERQRGNFPDRFSGHQFPNYSSELNVNALLLGDSALYLCASSDRVLETQYFGPGTRLLVL.